This T cell receptor (beta chain) was retrieved from a study of T cell responses to AZD1222 COVID-19 vaccine (dated by TCRdb to 2020 to 2023). Turning to the overall study: A total of approximately 240 trial participants underwent TCR sequencing, of whom nearly 210 received two doses of AZD1222 and some 26 received two doses of the MenACWY control vaccine. Trial participants were enrolled into age subgroups of 18-55, 56-69 and 70-plus years, which contained about 150, 27 and 61 TCR-sequenced participants, respectively.

The label giving this sample's time point can be read as: about 28 days (+/-7) after the second vaccine dose. AZD1222 recipients with second doses at about 4 weeks or about 12 weeks were pooled, because spike-specific TCR depth and breadth did not differ between schedules. The vaccinee samples were drawn from two UK trials, COV001 and COV002, one of which was a single-blind randomized controlled phase 2/3 trial testing AZD1222 (ChAdOx1 nCoV-19) in healthy adults. For TCRbeta chain sequencing, PBMC samples from trial participants were taken at day 0 and at day 28 after the second dose. In the germline V gene (reference sequence), CDR1 corresponds to LNHDA and CDR2 to SQIVND. The CDR3 numbers 18 residues from cysteine through phenylalanine. Only CDR3 DNA remains: 54 bases, in frame from the first base. After removal of 2 bases from V and 4 bases from J, the junction retains 14 bases not matched to a gene.

General conclusions and limits of the study: Epitopes outside the regions mutated in the B.1.351 and B.1.1.7 variants were reportedly recognized by nearly half of the unique spike-specific TCRs. Participants were mostly white British, with more females than males. The authors suggested clonal diversity may have been underestimated. A significant rise in spike-specific TCR breadth and depth was observed after two AZD1222 doses relative to day 0 and relative to MenACWY recipients. Conclusions about previously exposed vaccinees are limited, since just five or six AZD1222 recipients were seropositive for SARS-CoV-2 at baseline. Because no day 14 peak-response samples were available, the repertoires could be characterized only after the peak T cell response. The 56-69-year group was small, and its depth increase did not reach significance, likely because of low power. The vaccine-associated CD4 TCRs covered the entire spike protein, and the dominant responses fell in regions 160-218 and 743-854.

In regard to this clone: Its cognate antigen has yet to be identified. Base qualities were left out, and no much larger clone turns up one base away.

The CDR3 regions of human TCRbeta chains were subjected to immunosequencing. Per the source publication's procedure: TCRs in the repertoires were compared against a reference library of SARS-CoV-2-specific TCRs that had been generated with the MIRA antigen-specificity platform. Breadth was defined as the fraction of unique TCRs that were SARS-CoV-2-associated, and depth was defined as the fraction of total T cells that were SARS-CoV-2-associated. Using the MIRA data, each spike-specific TCR was assigned both to the spike region to which the TCR was reactive and to a CD4 or CD8 class. Log10-transformed breadth and depth values were compared by one-way ANOVA with Sidak's multiple comparisons tests. Drawn from immuneACCESS, this table holds only the in-frame rearrangements with V and J called that TCRdb kept. Clones are partly lost; checked studies trace under half to an unresolved V gene and leave the rest unexplained. V and J calls and clone size come straight from that table; D and trimming were deduced from the DNA. For this sample the table gives roughly 120,000 clones, of which 86% were detected only once. The leading ten clones occupy under 20% of the sample.

The sequenced sample was peripheral blood, obtained 28 days after the second AZD1222 dose. The receptor was isolated from an adult who received the AZD1222 COVID-19 vaccine. This receptor chain uses TRBV19 and TRBJ2-3; the junction holds 8 bases that match TRBD2. In nucleotide form, the sequence is TGTGCCAGTAGTATATGGGTGGCCCCAAGCGGGAGACCAGATACGCAGTATTTT. The translation is CASSIWVAPSGRPDTQYF.